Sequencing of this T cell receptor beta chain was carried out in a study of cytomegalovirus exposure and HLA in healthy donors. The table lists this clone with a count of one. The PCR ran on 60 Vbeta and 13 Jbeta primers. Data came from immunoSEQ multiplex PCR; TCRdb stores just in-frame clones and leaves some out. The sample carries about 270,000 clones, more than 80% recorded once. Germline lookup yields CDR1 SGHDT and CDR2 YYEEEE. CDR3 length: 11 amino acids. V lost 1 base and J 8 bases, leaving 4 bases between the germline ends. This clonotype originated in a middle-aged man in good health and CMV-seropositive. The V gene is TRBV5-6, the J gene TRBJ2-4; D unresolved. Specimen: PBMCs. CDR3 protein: CASSLLDIQYF. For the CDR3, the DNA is TGTGCCAGCAGCTTGTTAGACATTCAGTACTTC.